This T cell receptor beta chain is drawn from a study of blood T cell repertoires in COVID-19. On the study more broadly: Researchers got acute and convalescent COVID-19 samples from the United States, Italy and Spain.

Trimming took 7 bases from V and 7 from J; bases not matched to a gene: 14. CDR1 is LNHDA, CDR2 SQIVND, per germline (reference sequence). This CDR3 comprises 17 residues. Authors' methods: Estimated nucleated cell counts came from reference gene primer amplification. Some clones are missing from TCRdb's copy, which holds only in-frame ones; the method was immunoSEQ multiplex PCR. V and J calls and clone size are given by that table; D and trimming were obtained from the DNA. This table has 140,000 or so clones, around 84% appearing once. The TCR originated in a human donor with acute or convalescent COVID-19. The donor label of this sample is uncertain. The chain employs TRBV19 and TRBJ2-1; 12 bases are shared with TRBD2. Material: peripheral blood. The CDR3 spells CASTHHSLAGGPNEQFF. CDR3 nucleotides: TGTGCCAGTACGCATCATTCGCTAGCGGGGGGGCCTAATGAGCAGTTCTTC.